This note documents a single T cell receptor beta chain sequence. Antigen specificity is unknown. TCRdb used MiXCR to reprocess the reads, holding one entry per CDR3 protein. The data contain about 230,000 distinct CDR3 sequences, 22% of them singletons. The sample comes from a study of T cell repertoires in cytomegalovirus infection. General study points: Identification of carriers of CMV plus the relevant HLA was achieved through cumulative public TCR beta family frequency. The ex vivo response was dominated by HLA-C-restricted CMV-specific TCR beta clonotypes.

The sample comprised CD8+ T cells from PBMCs. The clonotype originates from a human donor in good health (CMV status not recorded). Some clones in this sample may be carry-over from other donors' samples.

The chain's CDR3 is CASSPFGGMGAFF. CDR3 in DNA: TGTGCCAGCTCCCCATTCGGGGGGATGGGGGCTTTCTTT. The genes are TRBV28 and TRBJ1-1, with D possibly TRBD1 on 5 matching bases. V was trimmed by 8 bases and J by 11 bases, leaving 21 bases between them. This CDR3 is 13 amino acids long. Germline lookup yields CDR1 MDHEN and CDR2 SYDVKM. Full variable domain (missing parts from reference TRBV28 and TRBJ1-1): DVKVTQSSRYLVKRTGEKVFLECVQDMDHENMFWYRQDPGLGLRLIYFSYDVKMKEKGDIPEGYSVSREKKERFSLILESASTNQTSMYLCASSPFGGMGAFFGQGTRLTVV.